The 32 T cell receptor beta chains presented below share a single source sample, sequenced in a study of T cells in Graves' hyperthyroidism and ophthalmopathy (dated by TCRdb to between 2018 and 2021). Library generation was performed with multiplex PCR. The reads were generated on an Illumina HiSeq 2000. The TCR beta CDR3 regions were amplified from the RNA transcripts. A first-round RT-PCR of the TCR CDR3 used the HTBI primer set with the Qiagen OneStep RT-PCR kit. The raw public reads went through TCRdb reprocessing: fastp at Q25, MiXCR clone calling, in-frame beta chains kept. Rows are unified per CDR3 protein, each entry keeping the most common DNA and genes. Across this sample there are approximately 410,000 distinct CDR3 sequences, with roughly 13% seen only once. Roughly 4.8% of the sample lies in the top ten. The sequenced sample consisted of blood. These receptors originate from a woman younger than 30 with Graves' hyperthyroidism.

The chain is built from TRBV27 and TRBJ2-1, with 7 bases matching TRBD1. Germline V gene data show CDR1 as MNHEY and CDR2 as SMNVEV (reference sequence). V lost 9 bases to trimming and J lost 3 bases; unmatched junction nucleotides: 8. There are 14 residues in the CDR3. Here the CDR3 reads CASKNRGGYNEQFF. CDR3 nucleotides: TGTGCCAGTAAAAACAGGGGCGGCTACAATGAGCAGTTCTTC.

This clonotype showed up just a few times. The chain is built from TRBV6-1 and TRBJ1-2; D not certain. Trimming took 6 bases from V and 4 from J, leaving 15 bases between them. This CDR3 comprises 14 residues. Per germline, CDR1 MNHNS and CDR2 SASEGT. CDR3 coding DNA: TGTGCCAGCAGCATGGACGTTACTTTCTATGGCTACACCTTC. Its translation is CASSMDVTFYGYTF.

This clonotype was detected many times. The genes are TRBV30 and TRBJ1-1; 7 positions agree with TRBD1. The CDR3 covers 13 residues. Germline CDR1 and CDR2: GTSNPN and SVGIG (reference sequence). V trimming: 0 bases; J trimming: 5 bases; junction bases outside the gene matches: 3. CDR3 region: CAWSVRGRTEAFF. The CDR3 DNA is TGTGCCTGGAGTGTAAGGGGGCGGACTGAAGCTTTCTTT. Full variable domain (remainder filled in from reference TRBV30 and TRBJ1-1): SQTIHQWPATLVQPVGSPLSLECTVEGTSNPNLYWYRQAAGRGLQLLFYSVGIGQISSEVPQNLSASRPQDRQFILSSKKLLLSDSGFYLCAWSVRGRTEAFFGQGTRLTVV.

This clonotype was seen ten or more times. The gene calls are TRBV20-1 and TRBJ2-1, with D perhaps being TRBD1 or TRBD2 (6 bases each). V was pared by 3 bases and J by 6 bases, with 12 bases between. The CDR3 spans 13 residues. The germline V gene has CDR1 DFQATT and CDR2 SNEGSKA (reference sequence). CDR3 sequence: CSASSGASNEQFF. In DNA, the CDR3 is TGCAGTGCTAGTTCGGGGGCCTCCAATGAGCAGTTCTTC.

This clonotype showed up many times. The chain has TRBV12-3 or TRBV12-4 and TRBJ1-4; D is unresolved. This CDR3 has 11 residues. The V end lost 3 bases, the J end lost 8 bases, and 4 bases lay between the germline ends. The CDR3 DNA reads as TGTGCCAGCAGTTTTCACGAAAAACTGTTTTTT. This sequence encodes CASSFHEKLFF.

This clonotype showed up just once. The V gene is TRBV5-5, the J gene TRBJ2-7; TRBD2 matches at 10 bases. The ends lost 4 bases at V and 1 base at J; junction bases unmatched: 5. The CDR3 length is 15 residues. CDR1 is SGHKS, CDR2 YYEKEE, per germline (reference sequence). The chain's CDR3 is CASSASGSISYEQYF. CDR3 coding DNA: TGTGCCAGCAGCGCTAGCGGGAGTATATCCTACGAGCAGTACTTC.

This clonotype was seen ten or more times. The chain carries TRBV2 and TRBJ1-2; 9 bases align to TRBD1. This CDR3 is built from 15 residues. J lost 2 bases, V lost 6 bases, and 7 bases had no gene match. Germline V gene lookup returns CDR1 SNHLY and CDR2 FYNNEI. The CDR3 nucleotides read TGTGCCAGCAGCCGTAGGACAGGGGCGAACTATGGCTACACCTTC. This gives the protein CASSRRTGANYGYTF.

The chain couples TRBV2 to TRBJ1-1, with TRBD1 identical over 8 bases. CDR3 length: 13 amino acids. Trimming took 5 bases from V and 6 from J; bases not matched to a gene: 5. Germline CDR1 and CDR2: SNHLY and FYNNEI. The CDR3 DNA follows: TGTGCCAGCAGTCGACAGGGGAGGGCTGAAGCTTTCTTT. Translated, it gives CASSRQGRAEAFF.

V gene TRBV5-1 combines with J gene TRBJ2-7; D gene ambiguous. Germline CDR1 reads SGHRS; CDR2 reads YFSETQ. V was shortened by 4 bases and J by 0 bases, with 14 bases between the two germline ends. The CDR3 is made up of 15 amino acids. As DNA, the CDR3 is TGCGCCAGCAGCCCCAAAGGAACAGACTCCTACGAGCAGTACTTC. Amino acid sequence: CASSPKGTDSYEQYF.

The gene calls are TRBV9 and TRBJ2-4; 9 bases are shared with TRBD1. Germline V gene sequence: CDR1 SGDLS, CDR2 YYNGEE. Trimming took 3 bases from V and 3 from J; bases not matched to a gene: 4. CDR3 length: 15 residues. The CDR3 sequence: CASSATGGVKNIQYF. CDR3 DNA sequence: TGTGCCAGCAGCGCCACAGGGGGCGTCAAAAACATTCAGTACTTC.

CDR3 region: CASSRLPGNATNEKLFF. The CDR3 region has the DNA TGTGCCAGCAGCCGACTCCCGGGGAATGCAACTAATGAAAAACTGTTTTTT. The chain has TRBV7-3 and TRBJ1-4; no reliable D call. This CDR3 has 17 amino acids. Between the trimmed V and J ends, which lost 5 bases and 0 bases, there was a span of 16 bases. CDR1 and CDR2 (germline): SGHTA, FQGTGA.

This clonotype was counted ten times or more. CDR3 DNA sequence: TGTGCCAGCAGTGAAGCGCTCTCAGGACTTGGGGATGGCTACACCTTC. This sequence encodes CASSEALSGLGDGYTF. The chain carries TRBV6-1 and TRBJ1-2; D not resolved. Per the germline V gene, CDR1 is MNHNS and CDR2 is SASEGT. The V end was cut by 0 bases, the J end by 6 bases, with 17 bases between. CDR3 length: 16 amino acids.

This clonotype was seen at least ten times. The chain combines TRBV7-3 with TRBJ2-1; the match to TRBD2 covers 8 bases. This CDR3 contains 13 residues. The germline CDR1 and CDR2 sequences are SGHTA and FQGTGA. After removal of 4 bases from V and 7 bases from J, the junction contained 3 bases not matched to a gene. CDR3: CASSSRGGNEQFF. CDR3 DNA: TGTGCCAGCAGCTCCCGGGGGGGGAATGAGCAGTTCTTC.

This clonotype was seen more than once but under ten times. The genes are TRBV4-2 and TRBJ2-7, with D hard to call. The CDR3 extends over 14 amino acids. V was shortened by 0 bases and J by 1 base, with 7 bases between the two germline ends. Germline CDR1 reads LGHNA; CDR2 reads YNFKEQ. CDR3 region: CASSQDDFSYEQYF. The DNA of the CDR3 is TGTGCCAGCAGCCAAGATGACTTTTCCTACGAGCAGTACTTC.

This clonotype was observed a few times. Written as DNA, the CDR3 is TGTGCCAGCAGTGCAGGGACAGGGGTTGGGACAGATACGCAGTATTTT. Translated: CASSAGTGVGTDTQYF. The V and J genes are TRBV9 and TRBJ2-3, with 10 bases matching TRBD1. The CDR3 is made up of 16 amino acids. Unmatched junction bases numbered 9, after V lost 5 bases and J lost 3 bases. Germline CDR1 is SGDLS and CDR2 is YYNGEE.

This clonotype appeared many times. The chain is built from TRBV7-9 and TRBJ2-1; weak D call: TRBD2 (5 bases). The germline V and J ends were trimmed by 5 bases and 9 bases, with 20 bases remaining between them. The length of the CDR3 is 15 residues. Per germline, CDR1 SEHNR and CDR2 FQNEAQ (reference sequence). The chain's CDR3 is CASSPDGGYVSEQFF. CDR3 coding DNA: TGTGCCAGCAGCCCTGACGGCGGGTATGTAAGTGAGCAGTTCTTC.

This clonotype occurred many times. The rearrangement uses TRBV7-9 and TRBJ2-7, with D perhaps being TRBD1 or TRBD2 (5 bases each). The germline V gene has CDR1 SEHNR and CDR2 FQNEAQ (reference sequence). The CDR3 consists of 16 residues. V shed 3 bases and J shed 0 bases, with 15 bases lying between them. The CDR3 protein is CASSFPGGQGSYEQYF. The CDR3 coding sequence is TGTGCCAGCAGCTTCCCTGGCGGGCAGGGCTCCTACGAGCAGTACTTC.

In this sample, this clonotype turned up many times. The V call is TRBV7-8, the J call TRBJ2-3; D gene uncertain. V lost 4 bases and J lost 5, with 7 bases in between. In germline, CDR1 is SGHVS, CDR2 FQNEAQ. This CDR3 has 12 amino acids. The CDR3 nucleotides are TGTGCCAGCAGCTCCTTCATAGATACGCAGTATTTT. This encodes CASSSFIDTQYF.

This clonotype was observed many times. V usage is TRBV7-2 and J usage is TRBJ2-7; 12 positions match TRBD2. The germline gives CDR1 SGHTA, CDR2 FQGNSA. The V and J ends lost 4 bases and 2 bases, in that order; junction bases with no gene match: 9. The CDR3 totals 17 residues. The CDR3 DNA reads TGTGCCAGCAGCTCGCTAGCGGGAGGGCCCCTTGCCTACGAGCAGTACTTC. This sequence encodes CASSSLAGGPLAYEQYF.

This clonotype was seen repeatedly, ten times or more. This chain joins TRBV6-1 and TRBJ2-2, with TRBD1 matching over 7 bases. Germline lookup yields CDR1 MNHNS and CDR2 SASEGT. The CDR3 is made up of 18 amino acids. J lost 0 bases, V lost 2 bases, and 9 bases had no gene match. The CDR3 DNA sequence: TGTGCCAGCAGTGAAAGGAGCAGGGGGATCGCGAACACCGGGGAGCTGTTTTTT. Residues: CASSERSRGIANTGELFF.

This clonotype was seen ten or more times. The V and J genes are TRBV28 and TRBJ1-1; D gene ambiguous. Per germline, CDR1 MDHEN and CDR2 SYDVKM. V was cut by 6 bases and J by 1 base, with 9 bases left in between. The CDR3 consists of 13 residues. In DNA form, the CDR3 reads TGTGCCAGCAGCTACAATAGGAACACTGAAGCTTTCTTT. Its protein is CASSYNRNTEAFF.

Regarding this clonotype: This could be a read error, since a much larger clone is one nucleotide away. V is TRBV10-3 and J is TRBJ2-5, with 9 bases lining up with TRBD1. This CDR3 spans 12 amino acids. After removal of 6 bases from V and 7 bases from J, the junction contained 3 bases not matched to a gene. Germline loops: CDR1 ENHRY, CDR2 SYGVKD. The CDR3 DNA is TGTGCCATCAGGGGACAGGGAGGGACCCAGTACTTC. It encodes CAIRGQGGTQYF.

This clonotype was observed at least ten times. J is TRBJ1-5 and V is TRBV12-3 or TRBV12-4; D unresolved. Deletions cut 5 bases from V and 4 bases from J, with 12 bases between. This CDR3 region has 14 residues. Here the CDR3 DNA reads TGTGCCAGCAGTCCGACATTTGGAAATCAGCCCCAGCATTTT. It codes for CASSPTFGNQPQHF.

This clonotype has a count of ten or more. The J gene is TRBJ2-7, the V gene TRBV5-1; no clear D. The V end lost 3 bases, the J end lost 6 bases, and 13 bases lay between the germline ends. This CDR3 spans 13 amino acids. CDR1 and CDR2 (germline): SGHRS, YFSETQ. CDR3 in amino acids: CASSSGSGFEQYF. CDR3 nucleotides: TGCGCCAGCAGCTCCGGATCCGGGTTCGAGCAGTACTTC.

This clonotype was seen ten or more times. The CDR3 sequence is CASSYGLAGAGETQYF. The CDR3, as DNA: TGTGCCAGCAGTTACGGCCTAGCGGGAGCAGGAGAGACCCAGTACTTC. The genes are TRBV6-6 and TRBJ2-5; the match to TRBD2 covers 10 bases. CDR3 length: 16 residues. J lost 4 bases, V lost 2 bases, and 7 bases had no gene match. Germline CDR1 MNHNY, CDR2 SVGAGI (reference sequence).

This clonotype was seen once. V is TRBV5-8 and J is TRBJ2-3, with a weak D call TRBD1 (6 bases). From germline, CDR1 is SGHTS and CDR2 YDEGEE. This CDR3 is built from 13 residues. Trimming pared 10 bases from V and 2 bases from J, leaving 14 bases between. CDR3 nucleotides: TGTGCCCGCCCAGGGGTGGACACAGATACGCAGTATTTT. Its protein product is CARPGVDTDTQYF.

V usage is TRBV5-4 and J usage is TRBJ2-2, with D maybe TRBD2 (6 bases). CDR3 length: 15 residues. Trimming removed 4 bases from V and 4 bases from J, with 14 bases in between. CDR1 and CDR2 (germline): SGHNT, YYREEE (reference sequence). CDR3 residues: CASSPLLGGTGELFF. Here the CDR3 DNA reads TGTGCCAGCAGCCCCCTATTGGGGGGCACCGGGGAGCTGTTTTTT. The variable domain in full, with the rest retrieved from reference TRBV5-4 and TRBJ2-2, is ETGVTQSPTHLIKTRGQQVTLRCSSQSGHNTVSWYQQALGQGPQFIFQYYREEENGRGNFPPRFSGLQFPNYSSELNVNALELDDSALYLCASSPLLGGTGELFFGEGSRLTVL.

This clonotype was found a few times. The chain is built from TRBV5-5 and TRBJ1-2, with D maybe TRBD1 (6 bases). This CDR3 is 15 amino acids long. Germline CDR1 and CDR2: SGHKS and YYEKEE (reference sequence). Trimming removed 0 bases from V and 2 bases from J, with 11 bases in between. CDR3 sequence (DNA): TGTGCCAGCAGCTTGGTTGGGGGGCCAAACTATGGCTACACCTTC. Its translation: CASSLVGGPNYGYTF.

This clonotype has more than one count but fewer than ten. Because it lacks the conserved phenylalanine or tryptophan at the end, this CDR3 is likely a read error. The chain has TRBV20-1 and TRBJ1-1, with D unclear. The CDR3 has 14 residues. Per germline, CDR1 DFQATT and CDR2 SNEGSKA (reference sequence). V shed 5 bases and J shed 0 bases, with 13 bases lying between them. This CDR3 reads CSAPRTGMNTEAFS. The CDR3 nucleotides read TGCAGTGCTCCCCGGACGGGGATGAACACTGAAGCTTTCTCT.

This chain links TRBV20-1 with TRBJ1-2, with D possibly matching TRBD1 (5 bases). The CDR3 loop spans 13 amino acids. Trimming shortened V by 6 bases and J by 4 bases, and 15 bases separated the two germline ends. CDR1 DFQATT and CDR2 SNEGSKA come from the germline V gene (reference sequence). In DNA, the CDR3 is TGCAGTGCCAGACCAGCGAGGGGCTATGGCTACACCTTC. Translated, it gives CSARPARGYGYTF.

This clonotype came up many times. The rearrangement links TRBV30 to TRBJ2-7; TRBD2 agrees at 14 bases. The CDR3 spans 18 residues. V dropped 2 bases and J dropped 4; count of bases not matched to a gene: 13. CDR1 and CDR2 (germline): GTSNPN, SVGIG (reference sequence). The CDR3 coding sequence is TGTGCCTGGAGTAGTTGGACCGGGACTAGCGGGAGTCGATACGAGCAGTACTTC. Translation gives CAWSSWTGTSGSRYEQYF.

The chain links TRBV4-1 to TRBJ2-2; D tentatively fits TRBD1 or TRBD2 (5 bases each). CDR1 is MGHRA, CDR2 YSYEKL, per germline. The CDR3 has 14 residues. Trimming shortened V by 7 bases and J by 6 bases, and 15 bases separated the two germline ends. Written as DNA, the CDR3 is TGCGCCAGCAACCCGGGGACCCCCCCCGGGGAGCTGTTTTTT. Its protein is CASNPGTPPGELFF.